This TCR beta chain was identified in a study of shared clonotypes between healthy human individuals. The CDR3 runs 18 residues. From germline, CDR1 is SGHNT and CDR2 YYREEE (reference sequence). V lost 1 base to trimming and J lost 1 base; unmatched junction nucleotides: 11. It was across several immunoSEQ plates that each subset's genomic DNA was evenly split. Sequencing used immunoSEQ multiplex PCR; TCRdb keeps in-frame clones, though not all of them. The sample records 2 million to 2.5 million clones, more than 80% being singletons. This sequence joins TRBV5-4 and TRBJ2-4, with TRBD1 identical over 7 bases. This TCR came from a man younger than 35 in good health. Some clones in this sample may be carry-over from other donors' samples. Source material: naive CD4+ T cells from PBMCs. Indicated subset: CD45RA+ positively selected. As DNA, the CDR3 is TGTGCCAGCAGCTTGTCGGGCGACAGGGCGTCGGCCAAAAACATTCAGTACTTC. This translates into CASSLSGDRASAKNIQYF. The full variable domain, completed using reference TRBV5-4 and TRBJ2-4, is ETGVTQSPTHLIKTRGQQVTLRCSSQSGHNTVSWYQQALGQGPQFIFQYYREEENGRGNFPPRFSGLQFPNYSSELNVNALELDDSALYLCASSLSGDRASAKNIQYFGAGTRLSVL.